Described below is a single T cell receptor beta chain sequence and its context. This entry comes from a study of shared clonotypes between healthy human individuals. Produced via immunoSEQ multiplex PCR; TCRdb's table is partial and in-frame only. The repertoire holds 550,000 to 700,000 clones, around 73% seen once, with around 1.8% in the top ten. What was sequenced was memory CD4+ T cells sorted from blood. Noted subset: CD45RA-negative fraction. This TCR came from a woman aged 30 to 39 in good health.

The CDR3 sequence is CASSPRRGYSYEQYF. CDR3 nucleotides: TGTGCCAGCAGCCCCCGACGGGGCTACTCCTACGAGCAGTACTTC. V usage is TRBV7-2 and J usage is TRBJ2-7, with D perhaps given as TRBD1 or TRBD2 (5 bases each). Between the trimmed V and J ends, which lost 5 bases and 0 bases, there was a span of 14 bases. Germline CDR1 and CDR2: SGHTA and FQGNSA. The CDR3 length is 15 residues. Filled out from reference TRBV7-2 and TRBJ2-7, the complete variable domain reads GAGVSQSPSNKVTEKGKDVELRCDPISGHTALYWYRQSLGQGLEFLIYFQGNSAPDKSGLPSDRFSAERTGGSVSTLTIQRTQQEDSAVYLCASSPRRGYSYEQYFGPGTRLTVT.